Presented here are 18 T cell receptor beta chains from one specimen sequenced in a study of T cells in Graves' hyperthyroidism and ophthalmopathy. Using RNA transcripts as the source, TCR beta CDR3 regions were amplified. When the TCR CDR3 underwent first-round RT-PCR, the HTBI primer set was used. TCRdb reprocessed the multiplex PCR reads via MiXCR and lists one record per CDR3 protein. The sample has 490,000 or so distinct CDR3 sequences; approximately 23% are singletons. The sequencing input was blood. The receptors were gathered from a woman between 65 and 79 years old with Graves' ophthalmopathy.

This clonotype was seen repeatedly, ten times or more. This chain links TRBV12-3 or TRBV12-4 with TRBJ1-3, with no clear D. This CDR3 contains 14 residues. V dropped 5 bases and J dropped 0 bases, with 8 bases sitting between them. CDR3 loop: CASSRSNSGNTIYF. The CDR3 DNA follows: TGTGCCAGCAGTCGGTCAAACTCTGGAAACACCATATATTTT.

This clonotype was detected a few times. The chain combines TRBV12-3 or TRBV12-4 with TRBJ2-1, with 11 bases that match TRBD2. The CDR3 is made up of 16 amino acids. The J segment lost 3 bases and the V segment lost 5 bases, leaving 6 bases of the junction unmatched. The CDR3 DNA reads TGTGCCAGCAGTCCCGTTCTAGCGGGAGGCTACAATGAGCAGTTCTTC. It is translated as CASSPVLAGGYNEQFF.

This clonotype has a count of ten or more. The V and J genes are TRBV29-1 and TRBJ1-1; D not resolved. This CDR3 region has 12 residues. V was cut by 1 base and J by 2 bases, with 5 bases left in between. Germline V gene lookup returns CDR1 SQVTM and CDR2 ANQGSEA. The CDR3 DNA reads TGCAGCGTTGAAGGGGTCAACACTGAAGCTTTCTTT. It is translated as CSVEGVNTEAFF.

The CDR3 DNA is TGCGCCAGCAGCTTGGGCGGACTAGCGGGGTACAATGAGCAGTTCTTC. Protein product: CASSLGGLAGYNEQFF. This chain connects TRBV5-1 to TRBJ2-1; 12 bases are a match to TRBD2. Germline V gene lookup returns CDR1 SGHRS and CDR2 YFSETQ. J was trimmed by 4 bases and V by 0 bases; bases with no gene match: 2. The CDR3 length is 16 residues.

This clonotype has ten or more counts. The V and J genes are TRBV2 and TRBJ2-5; the D is unclear. V was clipped by 8 bases and J by 4 bases, with 5 bases between them. Germline CDR1 reads SNHLY; CDR2 reads FYNNEI. This CDR3 region has 10 residues. The CDR3 region has the DNA TGTGCCAGCGGATCAGAGACCCAGTACTTC. It codes for CASGSETQYF.

This clonotype showed up many times. The chain uses TRBV28 and TRBJ2-2; 9 bases are shared with TRBD1. This CDR3 comprises 15 residues. V dropped 6 bases and J dropped 7; count of bases not matched to a gene: 9. Looked up from germline, CDR1 is MDHEN and CDR2 is SYDVKM. CDR3 DNA sequence: TGTGCCAGCAGCTCGGGACAGGGTAATGGCGGGGAGCTGTTTTTT. Translated, it gives CASSSGQGNGGELFF.

This clonotype appeared many times. The chain couples TRBV2 to TRBJ1-1, with no clear D. This CDR3 is 13 amino acids long. V gave up 7 bases and J gave up 1 base, with 10 bases separating them. The germline gives CDR1 SNHLY, CDR2 FYNNEI. The CDR3 coding sequence is TGTGCCAGCATGGTGGCACCGAACACTGAAGCTTTCTTT. The encoded protein is CASMVAPNTEAFF. The full variable domain, with the rest looked up from reference TRBV2 and TRBJ1-1, is EPEVTQTPSHQVTQMGQEVILRCVPISNHLYFYWYRQILGQKVEFLVSFYNNEISEKSEIFDDQFSVERPDGSNFTLKIRSTKLEDSAMYFCASMVAPNTEAFFGQGTRLTVV.

The rearrangement joins TRBV11-3 to TRBJ1-1; weak D call: TRBD1 (6 bases). V lost 8 bases and J lost 8, with 18 bases in between. The CDR3 has 13 residues. The V gene's germline CDR1 is SGHNT and CDR2 YENEEA. The CDR3 nucleotides read TGTGCCAGCCGCGGAGGGGGAGCAGGGGAAGCTTTCTTT. Amino acids: CASRGGGAGEAFF.

This clonotype was recorded at least ten times. This sequence joins TRBV28 and TRBJ2-4, with D perhaps TRBD1 (5 bases). CDR1 MDHEN and CDR2 SYDVKM come from the germline V gene. The CDR3 has 13 amino acids. Trimming shortened V by 3 bases and J by 5 bases, and 8 bases separated the two germline ends. CDR3 protein: CASSLMGQNIQYF. In DNA form, the CDR3 reads TGTGCCAGCAGTTTGATGGGGCAAAACATTCAGTACTTC. The full variable domain, in which reference TRBV28 and TRBJ2-4 provide the parts outside the CDR3, is DVKVTQSSRYLVKRTGEKVFLECVQDMDHENMFWYRQDPGLGLRLIYFSYDVKMKEKGDIPEGYSVSREKKERFSLILESASTNQTSMYLCASSLMGQNIQYFGAGTRLSVL.

The chain joins TRBV7-9 to TRBJ2-5; D remains unclear. Trimming took off 3 bases at V and 0 bases at J, with 11 bases between the two ends. Germline V lookup: CDR1 SEHNR, CDR2 FQNEAQ (reference sequence). The CDR3 runs 15 residues. CDR3 region: CASSFDGQYQETQYF. Written as DNA, the CDR3 is TGTGCCAGCAGCTTTGACGGCCAGTACCAAGAGACCCAGTACTTC. The complete variable domain, with remaining parts taken from reference TRBV7-9 and TRBJ2-5, reads DTGVSQNPRHKITKRGQNVTFRCDPISEHNRLYWYRQTLGQGPEFLTYFQNEAQLEKSRLLSDRFSAERPKGSFSTLEIQRTEQGDSAMYLCASSFDGQYQETQYFGPGTRLLVL.

CDR3 amino acids: CSVDPLRDRQARGSEAFF. CDR3 bases: TGCAGCGTTGACCCTCTCCGGGACCGCCAAGCTCGGGGGTCTGAAGCTTTCTTT. The chain joins TRBV29-1 to TRBJ1-1; D perhaps matches TRBD1 (5 bases). CDR1 is SQVTM, CDR2 ANQGSEA, per germline. The CDR3 covers 18 residues. With 3 bases removed from V and 6 bases from J, the gap between germline ends came to 29 bases.

The J gene is TRBJ2-7, the V gene TRBV6-5; 9 positions match TRBD2. V lost 0 bases and J lost 0; bases outside the gene matches: 21. This CDR3 contains 22 residues. Germline V gives CDR1 MNHEY, CDR2 SVGAGI. CDR3 DNA sequence: TGTGCCAGCAGTTACTCTTCCGGTTGGCGGGGGGGTCGACCTAGCGGCTCCTACGAGCAGTACTTC. Its translation is CASSYSSGWRGGRPSGSYEQYF.

V usage is TRBV10-1 and J usage is TRBJ2-1, with TRBD2 matching 9 bases. V was pared by 5 bases and J by 3 bases, with 11 bases of the junction left unmatched. The CDR3 loop spans 17 amino acids. The V gene's germline CDR1 is WNHNN and CDR2 SYGVQD (reference sequence). The CDR3 nucleotides read TGCGCCAGCAGTCCCGAGGCGGGAGGGCCGATCTACAATGAGCAGTTCTTC. It codes for CASSPEAGGPIYNEQFF.

This clonotype was seen repeatedly, ten times or more. The J gene is TRBJ2-1, the V gene TRBV2, with D possibly matching TRBD2 (6 bases). The CDR3 consists of 11 residues. V shed 7 bases and J shed 10 bases, with 11 bases lying between them. Germline CDR1 SNHLY, CDR2 FYNNEI. The CDR3 DNA reads TGTGCCAGCACGCCTGGGAGGGAGCAGTTCTTC. Its translation: CASTPGREQFF.

The rearrangement joins TRBV19 to TRBJ1-2; D ambiguous. The germline V gene has CDR1 LNHDA and CDR2 SQIVND (reference sequence). V gave up 3 bases and J gave up 0 bases, with 8 bases separating them. This CDR3 has 14 residues. The CDR3 sequence is CASSMASTNYGYTF. The DNA of the CDR3 is TGTGCCAGTAGTATGGCCAGCACTAACTATGGCTACACCTTC.

This chain connects TRBV28 to TRBJ2-7; possible D gene TRBD1, 6 bases. Germline CDR1 reads MDHEN; CDR2 reads SYDVKM. V was trimmed by 6 bases and J by 0 bases, leaving 12 bases between them. This CDR3 has 14 residues. The chain's CDR3 is CASRRTDFSYEQYF. DNA of the CDR3: TGTGCCAGCAGAAGGACAGACTTCTCCTACGAGCAGTACTTC.

The chain links TRBV9 to TRBJ1-3; maybe TRBD1 (5 bases). V was trimmed by 6 bases and J by 0 bases, leaving 10 bases between them. This CDR3 contains 14 residues. CDR1 is SGDLS, CDR2 YYNGEE, per germline. In DNA, the CDR3 is TGTGCCAGCAAACAGGATGGCTCTGGAAACACCATATATTTT. This translates into CASKQDGSGNTIYF.

J is TRBJ1-2 and V is TRBV29-1, with a possible D match to TRBD1 (5 bases). The ends were cut back, 5 bases at V and 10 bases at J, with 17 bases in the middle. Per germline, CDR1 SQVTM and CDR2 ANQGSEA. The CDR3 length is 12 residues. The CDR3 DNA sequence: TGCAGCGTTACCCCGGTGGGGCCCTTCTACACCTTC. Protein sequence: CSVTPVGPFYTF.